These 20 T cell receptor beta chains were all obtained from the same sample, sequenced in a study of blood T cell repertoires in COVID-19. TCRdb's copy holds only in-frame clones and misses some; the assay was immunoSEQ multiplex PCR. The table records approximately 250,000 clones, around 88% of them present only once. Sample: PBMCs or T cells enriched from blood (not recorded which). All receptors come from a middle-aged woman with acute COVID-19.

This clone was observed a single time. The chain has TRBV29-1 and TRBJ1-2; maybe TRBD1 (5 bases). V lost 1 base and J lost 2, with 14 bases in between. Germline-derived CDR1 and CDR2 are SQVTM and ANQGSEA. The CDR3 runs 15 residues. CDR3 sequence (DNA): TGCAGCGTTGAAGCAGGGCTCTCTTACAACTATGGCTACACCTTC. Amino acids: CSVEAGLSYNYGYTF.

This clone occurred once. The chain carries TRBV10-3 and TRBJ1-1; D is undetermined. Trimming took 10 bases from V and 0 from J, leaving 12 bases between them. This CDR3 spans 13 amino acids. Per germline, CDR1 ENHRY and CDR2 SYGVKD. CDR3 loop: CATNRDMNTEAFF. The DNA of the CDR3 is TGTGCCACAAACAGAGACATGAACACTGAAGCTTTCTTT.

CDR3: CASSPEGLVAEQYV. The CDR3 bases are TGTGCCAGCTCACCAGAGGGACTAGTCGCCGAGCAGTACGTC. This chain links TRBV18 with TRBJ2-7; TRBD2 matches at 8 bases. The junction had 6 bases not matched to a gene; V was cut back by 2 bases and J by 6 bases. CDR1 and CDR2 from the germline V gene are KGHSH and LQKENI. The CDR3 runs to 14 residues.

The gene calls are TRBV5-1 and TRBJ1-4, with TRBD1 identical over 8 bases. This CDR3 region has 15 residues. Trimming at V came to 4 bases and at J to 8 bases, leaving 10 bases not matched to a gene. CDR1 SGHRS and CDR2 YFSETQ come from the germline V gene. CDR3 nucleotides: TGCGCCAGCAGCCTGGCAGGGGGCACGGGCGAAAAACTGTTTTTT. This gives the protein CASSLAGGTGEKLFF. Full variable domain (remainder filled in from reference TRBV5-1 and TRBJ1-4): KAGVTQTPRYLIKTRGQQVTLSCSPISGHRSVSWYQQTPGQGLQFLFEYFSETQRNKGNFPGRFSGRQFSNSRSEMNVSTLELGDSALYLCASSLAGGTGEKLFFGSGTQLSVL.

The chain recombines TRBV27 with TRBJ2-3, with 11 bases that match TRBD2. The J segment lost 2 bases and the V segment lost 6 bases, leaving 10 bases of the junction unmatched. Germline V CDR1 and CDR2: MNHEY, SMNVEV (reference sequence). The CDR3 runs to 17 residues. The CDR3 region is CASRDTGLAGLTDTQYF. The CDR3, as DNA: TGTGCCAGCAGAGATACCGGACTAGCGGGTCTCACAGATACGCAGTATTTT.

The J gene is TRBJ2-7, the V gene TRBV2; possible D gene TRBD1, 6 bases. Germline-derived CDR1 and CDR2 are SNHLY and FYNNEI. The CDR3 has 11 residues. Trimming shortened V by 8 bases and J by 4 bases, and 9 bases separated the two germline ends. The CDR3 sequence: CASGQIYEQYV. CDR3 in DNA: TGTGCCAGCGGACAGATTTACGAGCAGTACGTC.

The chain uses TRBV5-6 and TRBJ2-5; 8 bases match TRBD1. J gave up 5 bases and V 4 bases, and 7 bases lay outside the gene matches. CDR3 length: 14 residues. Germline V gene data show CDR1 as SGHDT and CDR2 as YYEEEE. This CDR3 reads CASSPKTGGETQYF. The CDR3 nucleotides are TGTGCCAGCAGCCCTAAAACAGGGGGGGAGACCCAGTACTTC. Full variable domain (rest looked up from reference TRBV5-6 and TRBJ2-5): DAGVTQSPTHLIKTRGQQVTLRCSPKSGHDTVSWYQQALGQGPQFIFQYYEEEERQRGNFPDRFSGHQFPNYSSELNVNALLLGDSALYLCASSPKTGGETQYFGPGTRLLVL.

The chain has TRBV12-3 or TRBV12-4 and TRBJ1-1; D is perhaps TRBD1 (6 bases). Trimming took off 6 bases at V and 7 bases at J, with 15 bases between the two ends. This CDR3 region has 13 residues. The DNA of the CDR3 is TGTGCCAGCAGCCCGGGCCAGGGGTTTGAAGCTTTCTTT. As protein: CASSPGQGFEAFF.

V and J are TRBV10-2 and TRBJ2-7, with 7 bases identical to TRBD2. Germline lookup yields CDR1 WSHSY and CDR2 SAAADI. The CDR3 loop spans 15 amino acids. With V trimmed by 6 bases and J by 2 bases, 10 bases remained unmatched. This CDR3 is CASRTTGTTAYEQYF. The CDR3 DNA follows: TGCGCCAGCAGAACAACCGGGACTACGGCCTACGAGCAGTACTTC.

The rearrangement uses TRBV19 and TRBJ1-1; 7 positions match TRBD1. This CDR3 is 18 amino acids long. Unmatched junction bases numbered 20, after V lost 5 bases and J lost 5 bases. Germline CDR1 LNHDA, CDR2 SQIVND (reference sequence). CDR3 sequence (DNA): TGTGCCAGTAGTTGGGGACAGAGGGTCGATGGCCAATTGACTGAAGCTTTCTTT. It encodes CASSWGQRVDGQLTEAFF.

The chain employs TRBV9 and TRBJ1-2; 7 bases fit TRBD1. V shed 0 bases, J shed 2 bases, and the junction held 4 bases outside the gene matches. Germline V gives CDR1 SGDLS, CDR2 YYNGEE. The CDR3 sequence is 15 residues long. The CDR3 here is CASSVGTGENYGYTF. DNA of the CDR3: TGTGCCAGCAGCGTAGGGACAGGAGAAAACTATGGCTACACCTTC.

The chain has TRBV11-2 and TRBJ2-7; D is perhaps TRBD2 (5 bases). Germline V gene data show CDR1 as SGHAT and CDR2 as FQNNGV. The length of the CDR3 is 13 residues. Trimming took 0 bases from V and 5 from J, leaving 8 bases between them. CDR3 sequence (DNA): TGTGCCAGCAGCTTAGATATCGGGGACGAGCAGTACTTC. The encoded protein is CASSLDIGDEQYF.

The chain employs TRBV28 and TRBJ1-2; weak D call: TRBD1 (6 bases). Germline-derived CDR1 and CDR2 are MDHEN and SYDVKM. Trimming left V 4 bases short and J 4 bases short, with 10 bases between. This CDR3 contains 13 residues. CDR3: CASSWGRFYGYTF. In nucleotides, the CDR3 is TGTGCCAGCAGTTGGGGGCGGTTCTATGGCTACACCTTC.

The CDR3 loop reads CASSENPGQSSYNEQFF. In DNA, the CDR3 is TGCGCCAGCAGCGAAAACCCGGGACAGAGCTCCTACAATGAGCAGTTCTTC. This chain uses TRBV10-1 with TRBJ2-1, with 7 nucleotides matching TRBD1. This CDR3 comprises 17 residues. Germline V gene sequence: CDR1 WNHNN, CDR2 SYGVQD (reference sequence). Trimming at V came to 6 bases and at J to 0 bases, leaving 11 bases not matched to a gene.

The table lists this clone with a count of one. The CDR3 reads CATSDLSASAEHYNEQFF. The DNA for the CDR3 is TGTGCCACCAGTGATTTGTCGGCTAGCGCTGAACACTACAATGAGCAGTTCTTC. The gene calls are TRBV24-1 and TRBJ2-1, with TRBD2 as a possible D gene (6 bases). Trimming took off 0 bases at V and 3 bases at J, with 17 bases between the two ends. The CDR3 is 18 amino acids. The germline CDR1 and CDR2 sequences are KGHDR and SFDVKD.

The chain couples TRBV5-4 to TRBJ2-3; TRBD2 agrees at 11 bases. Germline V lookup: CDR1 SGHNT, CDR2 YYREEE (reference sequence). Germline trimming cut 4 bases from V and 2 bases from J; bases unmatched to any gene: 3. The CDR3 consists of 15 residues. CDR3 in amino acids: CASSTTSGNTDTQYF. In nucleotides, the CDR3 is TGTGCCAGCAGCACGACTAGCGGGAACACAGATACGCAGTATTTT. Complete variable domain (other parts from reference TRBV5-4 and TRBJ2-3): ETGVTQSPTHLIKTRGQQVTLRCSSQSGHNTVSWYQQALGQGPQFIFQYYREEENGRGNFPPRFSGLQFPNYSSELNVNALELDDSALYLCASSTTSGNTDTQYFGPGTRLTVL.

This clone was counted a single time. The chain carries TRBV27 and TRBJ2-1, with 11 positions matching TRBD2. Looked up from germline, CDR1 is MNHEY and CDR2 is SMNVEV (reference sequence). J gave up 9 bases and V 6 bases, and 10 bases lay outside the gene matches. The CDR3 has 15 residues. This CDR3 is CASRERLAGRSEQFF. As DNA, the CDR3 is TGTGCCAGCAGAGAGAGACTAGCGGGAAGGTCTGAGCAGTTCTTC.

The rearrangement links TRBV5-1 to TRBJ1-2; D is unclear. V was shortened by 4 bases and J by 7 bases, with 14 bases between the two germline ends. Germline V gene sequence: CDR1 SGHRS, CDR2 YFSETQ. CDR3 length equals 13 residues. The DNA of the CDR3 is TGCGCCAGCAGCGAGGGATCGCCGGGTGGCTACACCTTC. Translation gives CASSEGSPGGYTF.

This clone was detected only a few times. The chain couples TRBV7-9 to TRBJ2-1; TRBD2 matches 11 bases. The CDR3 is 16 amino acids. Trimming removed 4 bases from V and 10 bases from J; junction bases left unmatched: 12. CDR1 and CDR2 from the germline V gene are SEHNR and FQNEAQ (reference sequence). This chain's CDR3 is CASSSYGTSGLLEQFF. The CDR3 DNA reads TGTGCCAGCAGCTCCTACGGGACTAGCGGCCTTTTGGAGCAGTTCTTC.

The chain combines TRBV14 with TRBJ1-2; D gene unclear. Looked up from germline, CDR1 is SGHDN and CDR2 is FVKESK. CDR3 length: 13 residues. V was pared by 1 base and J by 8 bases, with 11 bases between. The CDR3 region has the DNA TGTGCCAGCAGCCAAGTTGAGGTTGGCGGCTACACCTTC. This encodes CASSQVEVGGYTF.